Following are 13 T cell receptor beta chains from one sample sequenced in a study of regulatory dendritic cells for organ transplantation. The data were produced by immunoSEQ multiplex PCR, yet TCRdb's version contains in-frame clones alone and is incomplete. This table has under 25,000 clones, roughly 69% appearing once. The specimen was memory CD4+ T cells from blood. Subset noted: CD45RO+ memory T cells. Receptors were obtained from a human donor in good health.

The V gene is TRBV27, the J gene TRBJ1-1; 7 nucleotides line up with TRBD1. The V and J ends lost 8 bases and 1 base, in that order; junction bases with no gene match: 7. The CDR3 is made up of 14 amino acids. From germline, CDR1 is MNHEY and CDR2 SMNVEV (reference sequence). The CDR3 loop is CASRSDRPNTEAFF. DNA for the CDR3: TGTGCCAGCCGATCGGACAGGCCGAACACTGAAGCTTTCTTT.

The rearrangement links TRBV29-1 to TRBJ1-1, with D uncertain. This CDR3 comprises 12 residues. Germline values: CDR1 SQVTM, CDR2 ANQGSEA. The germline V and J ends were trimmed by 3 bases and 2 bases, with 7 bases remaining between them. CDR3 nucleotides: TGCAGCGTTGAGGAGGTTAACACTGAAGCTTTCTTT. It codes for CSVEEVNTEAFF.

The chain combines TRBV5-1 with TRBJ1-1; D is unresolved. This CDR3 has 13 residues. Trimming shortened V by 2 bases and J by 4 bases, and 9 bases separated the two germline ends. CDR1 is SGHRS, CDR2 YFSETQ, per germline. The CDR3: CASSLGGGTEAFF. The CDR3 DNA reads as TGCGCCAGCAGCTTAGGCGGAGGCACTGAAGCTTTCTTT.

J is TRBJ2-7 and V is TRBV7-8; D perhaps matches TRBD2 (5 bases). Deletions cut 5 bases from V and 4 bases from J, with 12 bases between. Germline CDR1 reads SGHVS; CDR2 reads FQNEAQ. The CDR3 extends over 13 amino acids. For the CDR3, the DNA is TGTGCCAGCAGCCAGAGCGGAGGTTACGAGCAGTACTTC. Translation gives CASSQSGGYEQYF.

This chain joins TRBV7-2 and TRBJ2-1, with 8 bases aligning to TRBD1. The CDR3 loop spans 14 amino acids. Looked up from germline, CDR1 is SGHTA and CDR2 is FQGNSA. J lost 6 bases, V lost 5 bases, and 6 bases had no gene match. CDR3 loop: CASSAGGRSNEQFF. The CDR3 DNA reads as TGTGCCAGCAGCGCAGGGGGCCGAAGCAATGAGCAGTTCTTC.

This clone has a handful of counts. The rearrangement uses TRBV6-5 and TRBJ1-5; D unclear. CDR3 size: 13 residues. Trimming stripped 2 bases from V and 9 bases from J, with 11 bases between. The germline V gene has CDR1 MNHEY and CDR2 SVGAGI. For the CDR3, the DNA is TGTGCCAGCAGTTACGAGTCTGCGGGGCCCCAGCATTTT. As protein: CASSYESAGPQHF.

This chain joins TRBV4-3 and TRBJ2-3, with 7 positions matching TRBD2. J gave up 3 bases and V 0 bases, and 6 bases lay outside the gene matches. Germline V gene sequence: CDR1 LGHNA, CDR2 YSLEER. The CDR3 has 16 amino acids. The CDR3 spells CASSQDARGGTDTQYF. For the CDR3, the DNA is TGCGCCAGCAGCCAAGACGCCCGGGGAGGGACAGATACGCAGTATTTT.

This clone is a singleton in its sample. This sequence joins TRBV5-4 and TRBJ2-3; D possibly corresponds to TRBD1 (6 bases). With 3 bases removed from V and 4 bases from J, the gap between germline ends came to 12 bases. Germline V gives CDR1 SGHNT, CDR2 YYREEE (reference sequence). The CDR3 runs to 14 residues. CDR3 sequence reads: CASSSSRGADTQYF. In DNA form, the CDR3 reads TGTGCCAGCAGCTCGAGCAGGGGCGCAGATACGCAGTATTTT.

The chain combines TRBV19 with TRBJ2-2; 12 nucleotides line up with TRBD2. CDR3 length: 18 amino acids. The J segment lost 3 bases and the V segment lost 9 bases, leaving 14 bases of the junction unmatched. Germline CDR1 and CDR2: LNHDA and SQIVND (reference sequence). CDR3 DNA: TGTGCCAGCTCCGACCCTAGCGGGGGGGCCTCTTACACCGGGGAGCTGTTTTTT. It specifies CASSDPSGGASYTGELFF.

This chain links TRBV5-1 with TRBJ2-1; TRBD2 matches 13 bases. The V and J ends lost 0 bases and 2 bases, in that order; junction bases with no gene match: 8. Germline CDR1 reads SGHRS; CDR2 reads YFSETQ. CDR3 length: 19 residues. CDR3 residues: CASSLVSTGTSGAYNEQFF. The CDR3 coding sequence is TGCGCCAGCAGCTTGGTTAGCACCGGGACTAGCGGGGCCTACAATGAGCAGTTCTTC.

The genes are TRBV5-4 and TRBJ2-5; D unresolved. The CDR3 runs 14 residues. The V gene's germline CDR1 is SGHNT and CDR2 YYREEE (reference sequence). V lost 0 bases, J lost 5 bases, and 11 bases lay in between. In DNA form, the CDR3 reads TGTGCCAGCAGCTTGGATCTCCGTAGTGAGACCCAGTACTTC. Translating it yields CASSLDLRSETQYF.

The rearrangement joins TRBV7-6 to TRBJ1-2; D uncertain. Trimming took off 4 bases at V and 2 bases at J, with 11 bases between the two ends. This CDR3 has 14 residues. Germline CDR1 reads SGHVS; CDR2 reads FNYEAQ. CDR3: CASSSGLLNYGYTF. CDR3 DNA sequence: TGTGCCAGCAGCTCCGGACTGTTAAACTATGGCTACACCTTC.

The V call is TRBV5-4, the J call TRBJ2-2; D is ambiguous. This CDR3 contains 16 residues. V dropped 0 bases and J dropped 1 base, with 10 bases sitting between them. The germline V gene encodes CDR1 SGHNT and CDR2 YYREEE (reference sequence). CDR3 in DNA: TGTGCCAGCAGCTTGGCGAGGCAAGTGAACACCGGGGAGCTGTTTTTT. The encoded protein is CASSLARQVNTGELFF.